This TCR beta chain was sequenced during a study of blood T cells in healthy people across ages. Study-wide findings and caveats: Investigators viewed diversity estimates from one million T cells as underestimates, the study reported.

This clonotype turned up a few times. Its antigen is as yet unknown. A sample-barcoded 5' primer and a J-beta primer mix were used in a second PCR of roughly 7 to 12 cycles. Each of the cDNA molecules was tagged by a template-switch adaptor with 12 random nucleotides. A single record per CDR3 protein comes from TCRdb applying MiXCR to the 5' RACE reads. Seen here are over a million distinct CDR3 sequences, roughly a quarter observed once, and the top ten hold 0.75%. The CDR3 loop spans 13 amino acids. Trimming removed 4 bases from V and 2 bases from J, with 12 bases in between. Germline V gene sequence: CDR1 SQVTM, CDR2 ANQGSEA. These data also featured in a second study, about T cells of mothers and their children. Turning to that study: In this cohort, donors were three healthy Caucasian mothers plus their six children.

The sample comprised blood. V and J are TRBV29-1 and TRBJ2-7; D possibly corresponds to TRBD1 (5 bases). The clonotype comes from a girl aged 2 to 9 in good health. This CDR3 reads CSVGGRATYEQYF. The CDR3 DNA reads TGCAGCGTTGGAGGCAGGGCCACCTACGAGCAGTACTTC.